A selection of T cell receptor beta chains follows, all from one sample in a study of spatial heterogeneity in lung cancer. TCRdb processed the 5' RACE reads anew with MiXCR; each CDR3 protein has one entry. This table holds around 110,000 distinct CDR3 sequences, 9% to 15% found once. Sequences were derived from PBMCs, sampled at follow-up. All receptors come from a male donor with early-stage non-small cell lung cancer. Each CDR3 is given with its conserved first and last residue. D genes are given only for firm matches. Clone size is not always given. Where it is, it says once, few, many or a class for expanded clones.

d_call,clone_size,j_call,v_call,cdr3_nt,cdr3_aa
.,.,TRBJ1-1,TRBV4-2,TGTGCCAGCAGCCAAGGACCGACAGGGAACACTGAAGCTTTCTTT,CASSQGPTGNTEAFF
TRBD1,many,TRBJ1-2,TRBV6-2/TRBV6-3,TGTGCCAGCAGTCACAGGGGATCGGCTGGCTACACCTTC,CASSHRGSAGYTF
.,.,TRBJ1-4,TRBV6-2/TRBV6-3,TGTGCCAGCACGACAACTAATGAAAAACTGTTTTTT,CASTTTNEKLFF
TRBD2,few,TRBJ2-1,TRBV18,TGTGCCAGCTCTCATGGGGGGGACAATGAGCAGTTCTTC,CASSHGGDNEQFF
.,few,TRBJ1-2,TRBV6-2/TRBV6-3,TGTGCCAGCGCCCACAGGGCGAACTATGGCTACACCTTC,CASAHRANYGYTF
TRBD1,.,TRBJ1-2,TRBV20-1,TGCAGTGCTTTCCACCTTGGACAGGGGGATGGCTACACCTTC,CSAFHLGQGDGYTF
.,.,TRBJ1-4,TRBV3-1,TGTGCCAGCAGCCCCAATTATGAAAAACTGTTTTTT,CASSPNYEKLFF
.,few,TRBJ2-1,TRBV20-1,TGCAGTGCTAGAACACCAACCAGCTACAATGAGCAGTTCTTC,CSARTPTSYNEQFF
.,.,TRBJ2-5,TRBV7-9,TGTGCCAGCAGCGTCTCACAGGGAAGAGAGACCCAGTACTTC,CASSVSQGRETQYF
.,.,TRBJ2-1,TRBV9,TGTGCCAGCAGCGTAGGTACTAGCACGGGTGAGCAGTTCTTC,CASSVGTSTGEQFF
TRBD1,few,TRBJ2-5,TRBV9,TGTGCCAGCAGTACTAAGACAGGGCAGACCCAGTACTTC,CASSTKTGQTQYF
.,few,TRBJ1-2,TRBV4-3,TGCGCCAGCAGCCAAGAATCCGGGACCTTCGGCTACACCTTC,CASSQESGTFGYTF
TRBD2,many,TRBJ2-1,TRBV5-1,TGCGCCAGCAGCTTGGCCCAAGGGACTAGCGGGACTAATGAGCAGTTCTTC,CASSLAQGTSGTNEQFF
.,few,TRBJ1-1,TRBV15,TGTGCCACCAGCTTCGACAAGAACACTGAAGCTTTCTTT,CATSFDKNTEAFF
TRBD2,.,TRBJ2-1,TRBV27,TGTGCCAGCAGTTTAAACGGGGGGGGTTACAATGAGCAGTTCTTC,CASSLNGGGYNEQFF
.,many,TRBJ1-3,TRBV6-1,TGTGCCAGCAGCGAAGGAGCCCATGGAAACACCATATATTTT,CASSEGAHGNTIYF
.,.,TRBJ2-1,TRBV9,TGTGCCAGCAGCGTAGCAGCTTCTCACAATGAGCAGTTCTTC,CASSVAASHNEQFF
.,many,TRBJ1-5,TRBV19,TGTGCCAGTAGTCTTCAAGAGACCGCCAATCAGCCCCAGCATTTT,CASSLQETANQPQHF
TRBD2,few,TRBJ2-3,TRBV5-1,TGCGCCACAGGACTAGCGGACACAGATACGCAGTATTTT,CATGLADTDTQYF
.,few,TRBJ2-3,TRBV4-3,TGCGCCAGCAGCCAAGGTGGCGCTAGCTCGCAGTATTTT,CASSQGGASSQYF
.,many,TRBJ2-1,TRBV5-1,TGCGCCAGCAGGCTTCAGGGTTCCTCCTACAATGAGCAGTTCTTC,CASRLQGSSYNEQFF
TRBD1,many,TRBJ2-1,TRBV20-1,TGCAGTGCCCAGACAGGGGGAAGGGGCAATGAGCAGTTCTTC,CSAQTGGRGNEQFF
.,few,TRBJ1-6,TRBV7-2,TGTGCCAGCAGCTTCTCGGGGGGAAAGGGACCCCTCCACTTT,CASSFSGGKGPLHF
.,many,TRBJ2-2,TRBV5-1,TGCGCCAGCAGCTTGGCTCCTTTGGGCACCGGGGAGCTGTTTTTT,CASSLAPLGTGELFF
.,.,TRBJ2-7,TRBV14,TGTGCCAGCAGCCATTATGGCATTGTCTACGAGCAGTACTTC,CASSHYGIVYEQYF
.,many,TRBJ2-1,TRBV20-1,TGCAGTGCTAGAGTGGGGGCAGGGGCTTTTTACAATGAGCAGTTCTTC,CSARVGAGAFYNEQFF
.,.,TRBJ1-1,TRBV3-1,TGTGCCAGCAGCCAAGGAGGGGCTATCTACACTGAAGCTTTCTTT,CASSQGGAIYTEAFF
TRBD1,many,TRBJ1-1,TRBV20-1,TGCAGTGCTAGAGATCTCCAGAGGACAGGGAACACTGAAGCTTTCTTT,CSARDLQRTGNTEAFF
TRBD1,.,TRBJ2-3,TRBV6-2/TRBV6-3,TGTGCCATATCCCAAGGACAGGCCACAGATACGCAGTATTTT,CAISQGQATDTQYF
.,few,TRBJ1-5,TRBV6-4,TGTGCCAGCAGTGGGGACGGCAATCAGCCCCAGCATTTT,CASSGDGNQPQHF
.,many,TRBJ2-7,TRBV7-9,TGTGCCAGCAGCCAGGGGTGGTGGTCCTACGAGCAGTACTTC,CASSQGWWSYEQYF
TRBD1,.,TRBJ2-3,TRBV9,TGTGCCAGCAGCGGGACAGGACCCCGCGGAGCGCAGTATTTT,CASSGTGPRGAQYF
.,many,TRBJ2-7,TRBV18,TGTGCCAGCTCACCGGCCGGGGGCAACTACGAGCAGTACTTC,CASSPAGGNYEQYF
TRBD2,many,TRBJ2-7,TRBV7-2,TGTGCCAGCAGCTTATCAACGTCGCTAGCGGGGGGGCCGCACTACGAGCAGTACTTC,CASSLSTSLAGGPHYEQYF
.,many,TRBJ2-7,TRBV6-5,TGTGCCAGCACCCCTAATGGGGGGCTTCCGTACTTC,CASTPNGGLPYF
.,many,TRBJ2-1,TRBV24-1,TGTGCCACCAGTGGCCCAGGGGCCAATGAGCAGTTCTTC,CATSGPGANEQFF
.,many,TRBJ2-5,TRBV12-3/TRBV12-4,TGTGCCAGCAGCGCGACAGGACAAGAGACCCAGTACTTC,CASSATGQETQYF
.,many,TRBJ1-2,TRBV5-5,TGTGCCAGCAGCTTGGGGGACATCGATAACTATGGCTACACCTTC,CASSLGDIDNYGYTF
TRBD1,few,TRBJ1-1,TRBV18,TGTGCCAGCACGACAGGGCTGGACACTGAAGCTTTCTTT,CASTTGLDTEAFF
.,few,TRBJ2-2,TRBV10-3,TGTGCCATCAGTGATCCGAGCAGACAGGGAGGCACCGGGGAGCTGTTTTTT,CAISDPSRQGGTGELFF
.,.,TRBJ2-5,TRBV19,TGTGCCAGTAGTGGGGGTAAAGAGACCCAGTACTTC,CASSGGKETQYF
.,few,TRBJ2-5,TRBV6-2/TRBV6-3,TGTGCCAGCTGCACTACCTTCCAAGAGACCCAGTACTTC,CASCTTFQETQYF
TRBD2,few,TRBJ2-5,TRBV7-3,TGTGCCAGCAGCTCTGGACTAGCGGGGCAAGAGACCCAGTACTTC,CASSSGLAGQETQYF
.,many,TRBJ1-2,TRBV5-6,TGTGCCAGCAGCTTGGCCCGGCCTATCTATGGCTACACCTTC,CASSLARPIYGYTF
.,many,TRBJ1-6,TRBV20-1,TGCAGTGCTGAGGGCTCTAGTAATTCACCCCTCCACTTT,CSAEGSSNSPLHF
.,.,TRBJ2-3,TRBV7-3,TGTGCCAGCAGCCCTTGGGCGGGCTTCACAGATACGCAGTATTTT,CASSPWAGFTDTQYF
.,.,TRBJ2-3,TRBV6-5,TGTGCCAGCAGTTACCGATCGGGAGATACGCAGTATTTT,CASSYRSGDTQYF
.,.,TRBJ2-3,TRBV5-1,TGCGCCAGCAGCTCCGGAAACACAGATACGCAGTATTTT,CASSSGNTDTQYF
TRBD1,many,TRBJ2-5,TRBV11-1,TGTGCCAGCAGTGAGCACAGGGGACCTCAAGAGACCCAGTACTTC,CASSEHRGPQETQYF
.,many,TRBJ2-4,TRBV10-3,TGTGCCATCAGTGACGGAGCCAAAAACATTCAGTACTTC,CAISDGAKNIQYF
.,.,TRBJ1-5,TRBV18,TGTGCCAGCTCACCCGACAGTTCCTTGGGGCCCCAGCATTTT,CASSPDSSLGPQHF
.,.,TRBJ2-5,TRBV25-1,TGTGCCAGCACCAGGACACTTAAAGAGACCCAGTACTTC,CASTRTLKETQYF
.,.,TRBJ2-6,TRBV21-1,TGTGCCAGCAGCAAAGTAGCACAGGCCCTCTCTGGGGCCAACGTCCTGACTTTC,CASSKVAQALSGANVLTF
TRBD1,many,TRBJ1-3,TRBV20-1,TGCAGTGCTAGGGGACAGCTTGGAAACACCATATATTTT,CSARGQLGNTIYF